These 9 T cell receptor beta chains share one sample of origin, sequenced in a study of graft-versus-host responses after intestinal transplantation. The protocol was immunoSEQ multiplex PCR, while the TCRdb copy is restricted to in-frame clones and leaves out a portion. The table lists tens of thousands of clones, over 85% of them singletons, with 0.45% to 0.55% in the top ten. The antigens these receptors bind are not known. This specimen was unstimulated CD8+ T cells sorted from spleen or lymph node cells, taken before intestinal transplant. The source is a human donor who received an intestinal transplant.

This rearrangement joins TRBV14 to TRBJ1-1, with D hard to call. The ends were cut back, 6 bases at V and 3 bases at J, with 17 bases in the middle. The V gene's germline CDR1 is SGHDN and CDR2 FVKESK. The CDR3 spans 15 residues. CDR3 residues: CASSLDGAPYTEAFF. The CDR3 coding sequence is TGTGCCAGCAGTCTAGACGGAGCTCCTTACACTGAAGCTTTCTTT.

This rearrangement joins TRBV7-2 to TRBJ2-1; no clear D. Trimming pared 4 bases from V and 4 bases from J, leaving 5 bases between. Germline loops: CDR1 SGHTA, CDR2 FQGNSA. CDR3 size: 12 residues. CDR3 nucleotide sequence: TGTGCCAGCAGCTCCGGTTACAATGAGCAGTTCTTC. Translating gives CASSSGYNEQFF.

This chain connects TRBV6-6 to TRBJ1-1; D not resolved. V was pared by 2 bases and J by 0 bases, with 4 bases between. This CDR3 spans 13 amino acids. Germline V gene lookup returns CDR1 MNHNY and CDR2 SVGAGI (reference sequence). The chain's CDR3 is CASSYVMNTEAFF. CDR3 bases: TGTGCCAGCAGTTACGTAATGAACACTGAAGCTTTCTTT.

The V gene is TRBV9, the J gene TRBJ2-5; 10 bases fit TRBD2. The DNA matches TRBJ2-7 better at its end, which makes the J call doubtful. The CDR3 runs 15 residues. From germline, CDR1 is SGDLS and CDR2 YYNGEE. CDR3 nucleotides: TGTGCCAGCAGCGCCTCCGGGACTAGCGTCTACGAGCAGTACTTC. It translates to CASSASGTSVYEQYF.

CDR3 residues: CSVVVHEQYF. In DNA form, the CDR3 reads TGCAGCGTTGTAGTCCACGAGCAGTACTTC. The chain is built from TRBV29-1 and TRBJ2-7; D is ambiguous. This CDR3 contains 10 residues. The germline gives CDR1 SQVTM, CDR2 ANQGSEA. The V end lost 4 bases, the J end lost 5 bases, and 6 bases lay between the germline ends.

J is TRBJ1-1 and V is TRBV7-6; D possibly corresponds to TRBD1 (5 bases). Germline values: CDR1 SGHVS, CDR2 FNYEAQ. Between the trimmed V and J ends, which lost 10 bases and 1 base, there was a span of 13 bases. The CDR3 is 13 residues long. The CDR3 protein is CATAKRGNTEAFF. The CDR3 coding sequence is TGTGCCACCGCGAAAAGGGGGAACACTGAAGCTTTCTTT.

This clone was seen only once. The chain couples TRBV5-1 to TRBJ2-7; D may be TRBD1 (5 bases). CDR1 is SGHRS, CDR2 YFSETQ, per germline. Trimming took off 1 base at V and 1 base at J, with 12 bases between the two ends. This CDR3 is 15 amino acids long. The CDR3, as DNA: TGCGCCAGCAGCTTGACACCCGACAGTTCCTACGAGCAGTACTTC. Translating it yields CASSLTPDSSYEQYF.

V usage is TRBV5-4 and J usage is TRBJ2-5, with TRBD2 identical over 9 bases. The DNA matches TRBJ2-7 better at its end, which makes the J call doubtful. This CDR3 region has 14 residues. Germline-derived CDR1 and CDR2 are SGHNT and YYREEE (reference sequence). CDR3 protein: CASSWGLASYEQYF. The CDR3 bases are TGTGCCAGCAGCTGGGGACTAGCTTCCTACGAGCAGTACTTC.

The gene calls are TRBV18 and TRBJ1-1, with a tentative D call TRBD1 (5 bases). The CDR3 runs to 16 residues. Germline V gene lookup returns CDR1 KGHSH and CDR2 LQKENI. Trimming shortened V by 3 bases and J by 1 base, and 15 bases separated the two germline ends. CDR3 in DNA: TGTGCCAGCTCACCCAGACCGGGGGAGGGGAACACTGAAGCTTTCTTT. Translated, it gives CASSPRPGEGNTEAFF.